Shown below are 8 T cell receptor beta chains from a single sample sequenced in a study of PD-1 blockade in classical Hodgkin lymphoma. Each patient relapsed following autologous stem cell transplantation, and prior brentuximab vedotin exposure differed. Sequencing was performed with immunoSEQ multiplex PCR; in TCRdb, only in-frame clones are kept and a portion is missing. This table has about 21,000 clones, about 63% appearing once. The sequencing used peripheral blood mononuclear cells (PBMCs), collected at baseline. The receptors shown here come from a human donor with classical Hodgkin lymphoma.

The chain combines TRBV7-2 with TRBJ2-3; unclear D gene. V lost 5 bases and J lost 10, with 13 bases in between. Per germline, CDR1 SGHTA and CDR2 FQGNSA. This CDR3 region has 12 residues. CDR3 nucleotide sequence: TGTGCCAGCAGCCTCCTTTATAGGGCGCAGTATTTT. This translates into CASSLLYRAQYF.

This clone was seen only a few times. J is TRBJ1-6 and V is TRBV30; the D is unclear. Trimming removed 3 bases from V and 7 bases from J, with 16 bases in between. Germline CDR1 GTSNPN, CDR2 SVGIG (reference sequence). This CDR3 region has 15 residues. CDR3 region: CAWRTPAAGNSPLHF. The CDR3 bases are TGTGCCTGGAGGACCCCGGCGGCCGGGAATTCACCCCTCCACTTT.

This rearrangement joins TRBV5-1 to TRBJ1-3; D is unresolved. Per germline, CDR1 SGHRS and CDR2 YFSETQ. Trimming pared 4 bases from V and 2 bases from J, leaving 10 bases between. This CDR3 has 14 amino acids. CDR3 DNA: TGCGCCAGCAGCCCGGTGGCCCCTGGAAACACCATATATTTT. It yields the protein CASSPVAPGNTIYF.

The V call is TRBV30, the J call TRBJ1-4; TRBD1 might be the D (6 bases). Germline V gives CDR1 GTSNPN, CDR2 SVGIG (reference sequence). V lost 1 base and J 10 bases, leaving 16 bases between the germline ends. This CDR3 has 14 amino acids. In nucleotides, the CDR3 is TGTGCCTGGAGTGAAGCTACCGGAGGGGGAAAACTGTTTTTT. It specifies CAWSEATGGGKLFF.

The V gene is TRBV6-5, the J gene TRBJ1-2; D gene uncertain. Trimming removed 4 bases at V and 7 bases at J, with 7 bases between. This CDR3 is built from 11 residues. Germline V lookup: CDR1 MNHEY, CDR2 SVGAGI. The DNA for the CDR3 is TGTGCCAGCAGTTCCTTGGGTGGCTACACCTTC. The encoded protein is CASSSLGGYTF.

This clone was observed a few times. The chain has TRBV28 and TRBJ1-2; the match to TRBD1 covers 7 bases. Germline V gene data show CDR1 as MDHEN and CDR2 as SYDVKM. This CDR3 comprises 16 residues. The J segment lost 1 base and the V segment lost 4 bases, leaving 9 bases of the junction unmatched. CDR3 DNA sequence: TGTGCCAGCAGTTCAGGGACAGATATTAGTAACTATGGCTACACCTTC. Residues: CASSSGTDISNYGYTF.

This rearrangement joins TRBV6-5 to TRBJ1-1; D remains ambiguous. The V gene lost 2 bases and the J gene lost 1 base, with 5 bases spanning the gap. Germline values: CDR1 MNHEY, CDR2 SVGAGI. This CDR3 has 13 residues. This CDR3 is CASSYGPNTEAFF. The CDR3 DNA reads TGTGCCAGCAGTTACGGCCCGAACACTGAAGCTTTCTTT.

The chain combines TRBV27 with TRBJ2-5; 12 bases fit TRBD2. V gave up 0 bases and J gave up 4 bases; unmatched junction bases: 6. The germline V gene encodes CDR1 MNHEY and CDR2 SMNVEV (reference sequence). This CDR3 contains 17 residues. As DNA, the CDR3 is TGTGCCAGCAGTTTATCGCTAGCGGGGGGGCCGGGAGAGACCCAGTACTTC. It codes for CASSLSLAGGPGETQYF.